The entry that follows covers one T cell receptor beta chain sequence. TCRdb reprocessed the 5' RACE reads; each CDR3 protein has one entry and no DNA is given. The sample features about 260,000 distinct CDR3 sequences, with under 0.5% in its top ten. This record comes from a study of T cells expressing NK-cell markers. Study information: The TCR beta repertoires originated in sorted CD3+CD56+NKG2C+, CD3+CD56+NKG2C- and CD3+CD56-NKG2C+ T cells.

The sequence was obtained from a man between 18 and 29 years old in good health. Specimen: blood T cells: a sorted CD56 or NKG2C T cell subset, CD4+ or CD8+ T cells, or bulk PBMC T cells (not recorded which).

The CDR3 loop is CASGTSGRSPDTQYF. The rearrangement links TRBV27 to TRBJ2-3; the TRBD2 assignment by TCRdb is unverifiable without DNA. This CDR3 contains 15 residues. Germline CDR1 MNHEY, CDR2 SMNVEV (reference sequence).